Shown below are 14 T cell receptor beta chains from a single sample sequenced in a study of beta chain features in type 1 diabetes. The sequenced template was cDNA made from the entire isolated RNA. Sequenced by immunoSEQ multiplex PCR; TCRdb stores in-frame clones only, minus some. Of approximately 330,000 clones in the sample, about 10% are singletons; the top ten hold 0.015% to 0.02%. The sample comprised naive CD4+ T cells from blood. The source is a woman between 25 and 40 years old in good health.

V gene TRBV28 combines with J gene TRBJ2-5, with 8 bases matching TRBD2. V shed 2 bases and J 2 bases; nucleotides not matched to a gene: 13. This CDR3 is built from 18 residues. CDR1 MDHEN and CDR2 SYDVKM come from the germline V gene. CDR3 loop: CASSLGALAGSHQETQYF. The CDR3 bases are TGTGCCAGCAGTTTAGGGGCCTTAGCGGGAAGCCATCAAGAGACCCAGTACTTC.

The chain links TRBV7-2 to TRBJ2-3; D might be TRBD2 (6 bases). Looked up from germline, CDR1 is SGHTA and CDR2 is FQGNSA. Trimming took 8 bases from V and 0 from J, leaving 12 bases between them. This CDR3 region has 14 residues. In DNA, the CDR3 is TGTGCCAGCTCGCGGGGATATAGCACAGATACGCAGTATTTT. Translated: CASSRGYSTDTQYF.

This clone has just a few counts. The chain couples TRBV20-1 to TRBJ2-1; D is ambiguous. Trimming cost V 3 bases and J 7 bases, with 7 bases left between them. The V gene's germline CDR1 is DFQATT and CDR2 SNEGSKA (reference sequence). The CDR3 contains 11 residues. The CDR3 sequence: CSARPRNEQFF. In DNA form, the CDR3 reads TGCAGTGCTAGGCCTAGGAATGAGCAGTTCTTC.

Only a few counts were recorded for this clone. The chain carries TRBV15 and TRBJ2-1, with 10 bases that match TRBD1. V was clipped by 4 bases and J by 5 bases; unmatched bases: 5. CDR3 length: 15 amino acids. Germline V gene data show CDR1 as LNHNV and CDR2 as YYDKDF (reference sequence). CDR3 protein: CATSTGTGANNEQFF. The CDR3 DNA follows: TGTGCCACCAGCACCGGGACAGGGGCGAACAATGAGCAGTTCTTC.

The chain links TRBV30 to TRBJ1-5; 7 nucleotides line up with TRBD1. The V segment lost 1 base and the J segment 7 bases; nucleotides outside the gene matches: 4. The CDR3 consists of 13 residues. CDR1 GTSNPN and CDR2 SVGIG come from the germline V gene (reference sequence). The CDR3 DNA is TGTGCCTGGAGTGCTACAGGGGAACAGCCCCAGCATTTT. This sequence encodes CAWSATGEQPQHF.

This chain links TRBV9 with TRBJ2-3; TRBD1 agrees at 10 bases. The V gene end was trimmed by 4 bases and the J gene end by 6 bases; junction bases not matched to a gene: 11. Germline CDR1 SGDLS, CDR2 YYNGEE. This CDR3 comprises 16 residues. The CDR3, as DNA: TGTGCCAGCAGCTTTACAGGGACAGGGGAAACGGATACGCAGTATTTT. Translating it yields CASSFTGTGETDTQYF. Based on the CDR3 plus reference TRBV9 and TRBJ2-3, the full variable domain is DSGVTQTPKHLITATGQRVTLRCSPRSGDLSVYWYQQSLDQGLQFLIQYYNGEERAKGNILERFSAQQFPDLHSELNLSSLELGDSALYFCASSFTGTGETDTQYFGPGTRLTVL.

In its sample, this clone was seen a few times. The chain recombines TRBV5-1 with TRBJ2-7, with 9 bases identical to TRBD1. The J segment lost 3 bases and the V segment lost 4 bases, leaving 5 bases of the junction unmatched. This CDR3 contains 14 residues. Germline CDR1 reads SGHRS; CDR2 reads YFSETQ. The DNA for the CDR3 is TGCGCCAGCAGCCCGGGACAGGGTTACTACGAGCAGTACTTC. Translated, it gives CASSPGQGYYEQYF.

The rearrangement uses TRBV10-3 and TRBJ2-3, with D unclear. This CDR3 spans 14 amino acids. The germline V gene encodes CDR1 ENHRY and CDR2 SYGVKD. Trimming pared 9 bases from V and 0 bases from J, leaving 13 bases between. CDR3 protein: CAIASSLSTDTQYF. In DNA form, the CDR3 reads TGTGCCATAGCGAGTAGCCTTAGCACAGATACGCAGTATTTT.

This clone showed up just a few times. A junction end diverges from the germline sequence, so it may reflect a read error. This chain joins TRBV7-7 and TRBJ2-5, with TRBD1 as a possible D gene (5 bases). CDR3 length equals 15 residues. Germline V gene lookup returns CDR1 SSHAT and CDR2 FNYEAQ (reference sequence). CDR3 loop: CASSLESRKGETQYF. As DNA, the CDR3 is TGTGCTAGCAGCTTAGAGAGCAGGAAGGGGGAGACCCAGTACTTC.

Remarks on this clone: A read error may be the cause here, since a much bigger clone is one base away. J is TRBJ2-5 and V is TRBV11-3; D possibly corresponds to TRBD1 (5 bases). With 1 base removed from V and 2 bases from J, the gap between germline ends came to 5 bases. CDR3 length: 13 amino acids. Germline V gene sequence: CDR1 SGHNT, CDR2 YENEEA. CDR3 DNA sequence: TGTGCCAGCAGCTTAGGACAGCAAGAGACCCAGTACTTC. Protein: CASSLGQQETQYF.

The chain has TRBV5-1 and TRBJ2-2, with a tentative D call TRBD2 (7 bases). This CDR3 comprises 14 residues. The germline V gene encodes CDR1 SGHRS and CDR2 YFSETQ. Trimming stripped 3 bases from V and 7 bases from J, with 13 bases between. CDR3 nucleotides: TGCGCCAGCAGCTATCAGGGGACTAACGGGGAGCTGTTTTTT. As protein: CASSYQGTNGELFF.

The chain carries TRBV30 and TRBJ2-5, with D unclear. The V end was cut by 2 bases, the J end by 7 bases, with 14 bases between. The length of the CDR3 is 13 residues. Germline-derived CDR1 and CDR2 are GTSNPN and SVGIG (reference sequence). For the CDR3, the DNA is TGTGCCTGGAGTTATGGCAGTTCTGGGACCCAGTACTTC. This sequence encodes CAWSYGSSGTQYF.

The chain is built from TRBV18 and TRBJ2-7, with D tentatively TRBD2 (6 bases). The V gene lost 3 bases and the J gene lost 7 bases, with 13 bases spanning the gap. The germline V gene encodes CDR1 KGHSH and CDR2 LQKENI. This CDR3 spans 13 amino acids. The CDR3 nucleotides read TGTGCCAGCTCACCCGGGACTGACCAGGAGCAGTACTTC. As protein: CASSPGTDQEQYF.

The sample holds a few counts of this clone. In DNA, the CDR3 is TGTGCCAGCAGGCAACAGGGGGGAGAATTCTACGAGCAGTACTTC. Translated: CASRQQGGEFYEQYF. The V call is TRBV7-9, the J call TRBJ2-7; TRBD1 agrees at 8 bases. CDR3 size: 15 residues. The J segment lost 3 bases and the V segment lost 6 bases, leaving 10 bases of the junction unmatched. Germline assignment: CDR1 SEHNR and CDR2 FQNEAQ (reference sequence).